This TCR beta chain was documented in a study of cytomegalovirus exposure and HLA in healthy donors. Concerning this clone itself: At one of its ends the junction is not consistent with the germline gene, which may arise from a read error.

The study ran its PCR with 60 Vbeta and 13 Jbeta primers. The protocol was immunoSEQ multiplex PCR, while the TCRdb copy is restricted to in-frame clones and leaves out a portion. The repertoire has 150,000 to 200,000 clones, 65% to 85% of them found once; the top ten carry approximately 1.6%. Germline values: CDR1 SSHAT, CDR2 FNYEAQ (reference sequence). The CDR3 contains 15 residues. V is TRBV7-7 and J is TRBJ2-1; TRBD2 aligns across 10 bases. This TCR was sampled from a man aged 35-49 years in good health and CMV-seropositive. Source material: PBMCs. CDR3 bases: TGTGCTAGCAGCTTAAGGGCTAGCGGGAGATCTGAGCAGTTCTTC. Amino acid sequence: CASSLRASGRSEQFF.